The 8 T cell receptor beta chains listed next were all sequenced from one sample in a study of blood T cell repertoires in COVID-19. The table came from immunoSEQ multiplex PCR; TCRdb's copy has only in-frame clones and leaves some out. In the table there are about 260,000 clones, 80% to 90% of which are singletons. The sequencing sample was made of peripheral blood. These receptors originate from a woman aged 40-49 years who had recovered from COVID-19.

Concerning this clone: One end of the junction fails to match germline, which may point to a read error. The chain carries TRBV18 and TRBJ1-2; 7 nucleotides align to TRBD1. The CDR3 extends over 14 amino acids. The germline V gene encodes CDR1 KGHSH and CDR2 LQKENI. The CDR3 sequence: CASSPQGPPYGYTF. The CDR3 DNA is TGTGCCAGCTCGCCACAGGGGCCGCCCTATGGCTACACCTTC.

The chain uses TRBV30 and TRBJ2-6, with a tentative D call TRBD1 (5 bases). CDR1 is GTSNPN, CDR2 SVGIG, per germline (reference sequence). V lost 2 bases, J lost 0 bases, and 14 bases lay in between. The CDR3 is 17 amino acids. In DNA form, the CDR3 reads TGTGCCTGGAGTCTCTGGACATCGAGCTCTGGGGCCAACGTCCTGACTTTC. Encoded protein: CAWSLWTSSSGANVLTF.

The rearrangement joins TRBV5-1 to TRBJ1-5; TRBD1 is a possible D gene (5 bases). CDR1 and CDR2 from the germline V gene are SGHRS and YFSETQ. CDR3 length equals 15 residues. The V end was cut by 0 bases, the J end by 0 bases, with 7 bases between. CDR3 sequence: CASSLEGYSNQPQHF. For the CDR3, the DNA is TGCGCCAGCAGCTTGGAGGGGTATAGCAATCAGCCCCAGCATTTT. Looking up the rest from reference TRBV5-1 and TRBJ1-5 gives the full variable domain: KAGVTQTPRYLIKTRGQQVTLSCSPISGHRSVSWYQQTPGQGLQFLFEYFSETQRNKGNFPGRFSGRQFSNSRSEMNVSTLELGDSALYLCASSLEGYSNQPQHFGDGTRLSIL.

This chain links TRBV10-1 with TRBJ1-1, with 8 nucleotides matching TRBD1. In germline, CDR1 is WNHNN, CDR2 SYGVQD (reference sequence). V trimming: 6 bases; J trimming: 0 bases; junction bases outside the gene matches: 3. This CDR3 spans 14 amino acids. The DNA for the CDR3 is TGCGCCAGCAGAGGACAGGGTGTGAACACTGAAGCTTTCTTT. Translating it yields CASRGQGVNTEAFF.

The chain carries TRBV25-1 and TRBJ2-3; 10 bases are a match to TRBD1. Trimming removed 6 bases from V and 0 bases from J; junction bases left unmatched: 12. The germline V gene has CDR1 MGHDK and CDR2 SYGVNS. This CDR3 comprises 18 residues. CDR3 protein: CASSQTIDRGRSTDTQYF. As DNA, the CDR3 is TGTGCCAGCAGCCAAACCATCGACAGGGGGCGAAGCACAGATACGCAGTATTTT. Drawing the rest from reference TRBV25-1 and TRBJ2-3, the complete variable domain is EADIYQTPRYLVIGTGKKITLECSQTMGHDKMYWYQQDPGMELHLIHYSYGVNSTEKGDLSSESTVSRIRTEHFPLTLESARPSHTSQYLCASSQTIDRGRSTDTQYFGPGTRLTVL.

This chain links TRBV7-3 with TRBJ1-1, with D unclear. The ends were cut back, 6 bases at V and 3 bases at J, with 11 bases in the middle. This CDR3 has 13 residues. From germline, CDR1 is SGHTA and CDR2 FQGTGA. The CDR3 sequence is CASRLSPDTEAFF. DNA for the CDR3: TGTGCCAGCAGGCTAAGCCCCGACACTGAAGCTTTCTTT.

The gene calls are TRBV5-6 and TRBJ1-5, with TRBD1 identical over 8 bases. The J segment lost 2 bases and the V segment lost 4 bases, leaving 11 bases of the junction unmatched. Looked up from germline, CDR1 is SGHDT and CDR2 is YYEEEE. The CDR3 has 17 amino acids. CDR3 residues: CASSGATGVHRNQPQHF. For the CDR3, the DNA is TGTGCCAGCAGCGGAGCGACAGGGGTCCATCGCAATCAGCCCCAGCATTTT.

The chain couples TRBV5-1 to TRBJ2-5, with a weak D call TRBD1 (6 bases). The ends were cut back, 4 bases at V and 5 bases at J, with 15 bases in the middle. CDR3 length equals 14 residues. Germline V gene data show CDR1 as SGHRS and CDR2 as YFSETQ. The CDR3 protein is CASSRDIVGETQYF. For the CDR3, the DNA is TGCGCCAGCAGCCGGGACATCGTGGGGGAGACCCAGTACTTC.